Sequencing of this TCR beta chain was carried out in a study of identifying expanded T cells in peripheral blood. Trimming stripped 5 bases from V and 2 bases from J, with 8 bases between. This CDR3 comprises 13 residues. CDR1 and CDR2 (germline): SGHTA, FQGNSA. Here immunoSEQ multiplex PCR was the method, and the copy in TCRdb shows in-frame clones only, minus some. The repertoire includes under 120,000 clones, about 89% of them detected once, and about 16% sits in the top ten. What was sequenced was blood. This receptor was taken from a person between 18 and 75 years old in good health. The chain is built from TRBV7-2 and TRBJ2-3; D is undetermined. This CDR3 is CASSLMSTDTQYF. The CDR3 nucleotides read TGTGCCAGCAGCCTAATGTCCACAGATACGCAGTATTTT.